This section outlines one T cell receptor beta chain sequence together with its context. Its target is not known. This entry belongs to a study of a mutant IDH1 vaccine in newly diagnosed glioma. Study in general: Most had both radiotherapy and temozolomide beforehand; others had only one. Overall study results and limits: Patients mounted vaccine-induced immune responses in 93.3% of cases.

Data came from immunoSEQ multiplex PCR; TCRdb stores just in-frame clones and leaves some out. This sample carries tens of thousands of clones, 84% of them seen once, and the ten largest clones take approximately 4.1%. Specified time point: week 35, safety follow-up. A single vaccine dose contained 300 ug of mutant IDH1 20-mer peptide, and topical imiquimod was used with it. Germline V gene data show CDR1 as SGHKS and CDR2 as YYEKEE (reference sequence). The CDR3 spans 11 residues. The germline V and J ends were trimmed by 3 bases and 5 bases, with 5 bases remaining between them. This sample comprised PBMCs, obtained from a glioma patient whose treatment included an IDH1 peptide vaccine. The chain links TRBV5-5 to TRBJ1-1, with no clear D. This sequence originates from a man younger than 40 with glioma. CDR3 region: CASSWGTEAFF. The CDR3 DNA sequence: TGTGCCAGCAGCTGGGGTACTGAAGCTTTCTTT.